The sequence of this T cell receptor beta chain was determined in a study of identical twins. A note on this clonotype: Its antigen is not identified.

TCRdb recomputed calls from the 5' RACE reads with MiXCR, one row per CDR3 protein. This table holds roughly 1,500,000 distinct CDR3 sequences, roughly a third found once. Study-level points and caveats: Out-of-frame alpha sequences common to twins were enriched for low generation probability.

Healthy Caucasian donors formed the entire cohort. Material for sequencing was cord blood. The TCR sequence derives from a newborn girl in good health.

The CDR3 DNA follows: TGTGCCAGCAGTCCCCTCGGAGGGGGCAGCACCGGGGAGCTGTTTTTT. It is translated as CASSPLGGGSTGELFF. V and J are TRBV12-3 or TRBV12-4 and TRBJ2-2, with a tentative D call TRBD1 (7 bases). The CDR3 is made up of 16 amino acids. The germline V and J ends were trimmed by 5 bases and 4 bases, with 17 bases remaining between them.